This T cell receptor beta chain was recovered during a study of T cell responses to AZD1222 COVID-19 vaccine. Using immunoSEQ multiplex PCR, the repertoire was profiled, and TCRdb retains in-frame clones only, with some absent. This sample carries around 150,000 clones, approximately 90% of them seen once, and the ten largest clones take around 4.4%. Regarding this clone: Its specificity is not known.

General study results and limits: Repertoire collection took place solely once the T cell response had peaked. The CD4 TCRs associated with vaccination extended across spike and predominated at 160-218 and 743-854.

The TCR was taken from an adult who received the AZD1222 COVID-19 vaccine. The sample here was peripheral blood, taken 28 days after the second AZD1222 dose.

The CDR3: CASRDRVYNSPLHF. CDR3 DNA: TGTGCCAGCCGGGACAGGGTCTATAATTCACCCCTCCACTTT. The chain uses TRBV13 and TRBJ1-6; 9 nucleotides line up with TRBD1. Germline V CDR1 and CDR2: PRHDT, FYEKMQ (reference sequence). CDR3 size: 14 residues. With V trimmed by 8 bases and J by 3 bases, 2 bases remained unmatched.